Shown below are 31 T cell receptor beta chains from a single sample sequenced in a study of blood T cell repertoires in COVID-19. Some clones are missing from TCRdb's copy, which holds only in-frame ones; the method was immunoSEQ multiplex PCR. The sample lists about 42,000 clones; around 84% were seen once. The source material was peripheral blood. These receptors originate from a human donor in a cohort sampled during active COVID-19.

J is TRBJ2-1 and V is TRBV24-1; D possibly corresponds to TRBD1 (5 bases). Per the germline V gene, CDR1 is KGHDR and CDR2 is SFDVKD. CDR3 size: 13 residues. V was trimmed by 3 bases and J by 5 bases, leaving 7 bases between them. The CDR3 region is CATSDHRHNEQFF. DNA for the CDR3: TGTGCCACCAGTGATCACAGGCACAATGAGCAGTTCTTC.

V is TRBV19 and J is TRBJ1-1, with 7 bases fitting TRBD1. V lost 3 bases to trimming and J lost 4 bases; unmatched junction nucleotides: 8. CDR1 and CDR2 (germline): LNHDA, SQIVND (reference sequence). CDR3 length equals 15 residues. In nucleotides, the CDR3 is TGTGCCAGTAGTATCAAAGGACAGGCGGGCACTGAAGCTTTCTTT. Protein product: CASSIKGQAGTEAFF.

The chain combines TRBV21-1 with TRBJ2-2; the D segment call TRBD2 is taken from the table without a DNA check. TRBV21-1 is a documented pseudogene. This CDR3 spans 20 amino acids. CDR3 region: CASSKVGISFFAANTGELFF. The CDR3 coding sequence is TGTGCCAGCAGCAAAGTCGGGATCAGTTTTTTTGCAGCGAACACCGGGGAGCTGTTTTTT.

This clone was seen once. V usage is TRBV4-3 and J usage is TRBJ2-3, with 9 positions matching TRBD2. Trimming at V came to 0 bases and at J to 12 bases, leaving 7 bases not matched to a gene. CDR3 length equals 14 residues. Germline loops: CDR1 LGHNA, CDR2 YSLEER. DNA of the CDR3: TGCGCCAGCAGCCAAGATGGGACTAGCCAAAGCCAGTATTTT. The encoded protein is CASSQDGTSQSQYF.

The chain links TRBV27 to TRBJ1-5; 9 nucleotides match TRBD1. V shed 0 bases and J 7 bases; nucleotides not matched to a gene: 10. Germline CDR1 MNHEY, CDR2 SMNVEV (reference sequence). The CDR3 runs to 17 residues. CDR3 in amino acids: CASSLSQYRGPGQPQHF. CDR3 nucleotide sequence: TGTGCCAGCAGTTTATCCCAATACAGGGGGCCAGGGCAGCCCCAGCATTTT.

V is TRBV24-1 and J is TRBJ1-2, with 8 bases aligning to TRBD1. CDR3 length equals 17 residues. Germline lookup yields CDR1 KGHDR and CDR2 SFDVKD. The trim removed 7 bases at V and 10 bases at J, leaving 22 bases unmatched. The CDR3, as DNA: TGTGCCACCAGGAATGGAGGGACAGGCCTCCCCCTCCCTCACTACACCTTC. The encoded protein is CATRNGGTGLPLPHYTF.

This chain joins TRBV3-1 (or the pseudogene TRBV3-2) and TRBJ2-2; perhaps TRBD2 as D (6 bases). This CDR3 is 15 amino acids long. Germline lookup yields CDR1 LGHDT and CDR2 YNNKEL (reference sequence). The V gene lost 4 bases and the J gene lost 2 bases, with 11 bases spanning the gap. The CDR3 reads CASSPRTTNTGELFF. The CDR3 DNA reads TGTGCCAGCAGCCCCAGGACTACCAACACCGGGGAGCTGTTTTTT.

This clone was counted once. This chain uses TRBV5-1 with TRBJ2-5, with 14 bases fitting TRBD2. The CDR3 has 16 residues. Looked up from germline, CDR1 is SGHRS and CDR2 is YFSETQ. Losses at the gene ends were 4 bases for V and 5 bases for J; bases not matched to a gene: 7. CDR3 amino acids: CASSPGLAGAGETQYF. For the CDR3, the DNA is TGCGCCAGCAGCCCGGGACTAGCGGGGGCTGGGGAGACCCAGTACTTC. Full variable domain (outside the CDR3, taken from reference TRBV5-1 and TRBJ2-5): KAGVTQTPRYLIKTRGQQVTLSCSPISGHRSVSWYQQTPGQGLQFLFEYFSETQRNKGNFPGRFSGRQFSNSRSEMNVSTLELGDSALYLCASSPGLAGAGETQYFGPGTRLLVL.

This chain joins TRBV12-5 and TRBJ2-3; TRBD2 might be the D (5 bases). The CDR3 loop spans 12 amino acids. Deletions cut 6 bases from V and 4 bases from J, with 8 bases between. CDR1 LGHNT and CDR2 FRNRAP come from the germline V gene. CDR3 in amino acids: CASGEESDTQYF. CDR3 DNA sequence: TGTGCTAGTGGGGAGGAGTCAGATACGCAGTATTTT.

The CDR3 nucleotides are TGTGCCAGCAGTTTATACAGGGGTAGCAATCAGCCCCAGCATTTT. Translation: CASSLYRGSNQPQHF. This chain links TRBV28 with TRBJ1-5, with 7 bases that match TRBD1. CDR1 and CDR2 (germline): MDHEN, SYDVKM. V was pared by 1 base and J by 0 bases, with 0 bases of the junction left unmatched. This CDR3 region has 15 residues. Full variable domain (rest looked up from reference TRBV28 and TRBJ1-5): DVKVTQSSRYLVKRTGEKVFLECVQDMDHENMFWYRQDPGLGLRLIYFSYDVKMKEKGDIPEGYSVSREKKERFSLILESASTNQTSMYLCASSLYRGSNQPQHFGDGTRLSIL.

V is TRBV24-1 and J is TRBJ1-5; unclear D gene. The germline V gene encodes CDR1 KGHDR and CDR2 SFDVKD. V was trimmed by 2 bases and J by 0 bases, leaving 10 bases between them. The CDR3 runs 16 residues. CDR3 amino acids: CATSDCGNYSNQPQHF. The CDR3 DNA sequence: TGTGCCACCAGTGATTGCGGCAATTATAGCAATCAGCCCCAGCATTTT.

V usage is TRBV18 and J usage is TRBJ2-1, with TRBD1 matching over 7 bases. Germline lookup yields CDR1 KGHSH and CDR2 LQKENI. This CDR3 region has 13 residues. The V gene end was trimmed by 3 bases and the J gene end by 9 bases; junction bases not matched to a gene: 5. CDR3 bases: TGTGCCAGCTCACCTTTCGACAGGGTTGAGCAGTTCTTC. This encodes CASSPFDRVEQFF.

This chain joins TRBV2 and TRBJ2-1; D gene uncertain. The CDR3 is 14 amino acids. CDR1 SNHLY and CDR2 FYNNEI come from the germline V gene. The V and J ends lost 2 bases and 4 bases respectively, with 9 bases between them. Written as DNA, the CDR3 is TGTGCCAGCAGTGAATCGAGCTTTTACAATGAGCAGTTCTTC. Amino acids: CASSESSFYNEQFF.

CDR3 in amino acids: CASSIGGQSHEQYF. The DNA of the CDR3 is TGTGCCAGTAGTATAGGGGGGCAGTCGCACGAGCAGTACTTC. The chain recombines TRBV19 with TRBJ2-7; D might be TRBD1 (6 bases). The CDR3 runs to 14 residues. The germline CDR1 and CDR2 sequences are LNHDA and SQIVND (reference sequence). V shed 1 base and J shed 5 bases, with 12 bases lying between them.

The genes are TRBV30 and TRBJ1-5; D not resolved. Looked up from germline, CDR1 is GTSNPN and CDR2 is SVGIG (reference sequence). The germline V and J ends were trimmed by 1 base and 0 bases, with 16 bases remaining between them. The CDR3 sequence is 17 residues long. In nucleotides, the CDR3 is TGTGCCTGGAGTGCCTCTTGGGAGACTCTTAGCAATCAGCCCCAGCATTTT. It yields the protein CAWSASWETLSNQPQHF.

In its sample, this clone was seen once. This chain links TRBV7-2 with TRBJ1-1; TRBD1 matches 11 bases. This CDR3 spans 14 amino acids. Trimming at V came to 5 bases and at J to 7 bases, leaving 6 bases not matched to a gene. Germline V CDR1 and CDR2: SGHTA, FQGNSA. The CDR3 region is CASSLRDRGNEAFF. In nucleotides, the CDR3 is TGTGCCAGCAGCCTAAGGGACAGGGGGAATGAAGCTTTCTTT.

This chain joins TRBV27 and TRBJ1-1; 9 bases line up with TRBD1. With V trimmed by 1 base and J by 5 bases, 5 bases remained unmatched. CDR3 size: 15 residues. Germline loops: CDR1 MNHEY, CDR2 SMNVEV (reference sequence). The CDR3 sequence: CASSLFGTGRTEAFF. In nucleotides, the CDR3 is TGTGCCAGCAGTTTATTCGGGACAGGGCGGACTGAAGCTTTCTTT.

This clone was counted at least ten times. The rearrangement links TRBV11-2 to TRBJ1-2; no clear D gene. The CDR3 length is 13 residues. V was cut by 5 bases and J by 8 bases, with 15 bases left in between. Germline CDR1 is SGHAT and CDR2 is FQNNGV. CDR3 in DNA: TGTGCCAGCAGCCCCGGGAGTGAGTCGGGCTACACCTTC. Protein product: CASSPGSESGYTF.

The chain combines TRBV5-5 with TRBJ1-2; 8 positions match TRBD1. V lost 1 base, J lost 7 bases, and 6 bases stayed unmatched. CDR3 length: 14 residues. Germline V gene sequence: CDR1 SGHKS, CDR2 YYEKEE (reference sequence). CDR3 loop: CASSLPGTGVGYTF. The CDR3 DNA is TGTGCCAGCAGCTTGCCAGGGACAGGCGTTGGCTACACCTTC.

The genes are TRBV11-2 and TRBJ2-1, with 16 nucleotides matching TRBD2. There are 18 residues in the CDR3. The germline CDR1 and CDR2 sequences are SGHAT and FQNNGV. V lost 6 bases to trimming and J lost 7 bases; unmatched junction nucleotides: 12. CDR3 residues: CASRRPGTSGGARNEQFF. CDR3 nucleotides: TGTGCCAGCAGGCGACCCGGGACTAGCGGGGGGGCCAGGAATGAGCAGTTCTTC.

The rearrangement links TRBV21-1 to TRBJ1-5; the D segment call TRBD1 is taken from the table without a DNA check. TRBV21-1 is given as a pseudogene. This CDR3 contains 17 residues. The CDR3 is CASSKGQGSYCNQPQHF. CDR3 DNA sequence: TGTGCCAGCAGCAAGGGACAGGGATCTTATTGCAATCAGCCCCAGCATTTT.

The chain carries TRBV7-9 and TRBJ2-3; 9 bases fit TRBD1. The length of the CDR3 is 14 residues. Trimming removed 5 bases from V and 1 base from J; junction bases left unmatched: 1. Germline V gives CDR1 SEHNR, CDR2 FQNEAQ (reference sequence). The DNA for the CDR3 is TGTGCCAGCAGCCGACAGGGGGGCACAGATACGCAGTATTTT. Translating it yields CASSRQGGTDTQYF.

The rearrangement links TRBV3-1 (or the pseudogene TRBV3-2) to TRBJ1-3, with D hard to call. Trimming removed 1 base from V and 6 bases from J, with 13 bases in between. CDR1 and CDR2 (germline): LGHDT, YNNKEL (reference sequence). The CDR3 runs to 15 residues. The DNA of the CDR3 is TGTGCCAGCAGCCAAGGCATCAGAACTATAAACACCATATATTTT. It specifies CASSQGIRTINTIYF.

This chain's CDR3 is CASSLLGVSNEAFF. The CDR3 DNA follows: TGTGCCAGCAGTTTGCTCGGAGTATCAAATGAAGCTTTCTTT. This sequence joins TRBV28 and TRBJ1-1, with D hard to call. Germline V gene sequence: CDR1 MDHEN, CDR2 SYDVKM. V gave up 3 bases and J gave up 7 bases, with 15 bases separating them. The CDR3 covers 14 residues.

This clone was seen many times. The CDR3 coding sequence is TGTGCCAGCAGCGGACAGGGGGCCTTCACAGATACGCAGTATTTT. Residues: CASSGQGAFTDTQYF. The V gene is TRBV7-3, the J gene TRBJ2-3, with TRBD1 identical over 11 bases. Germline CDR1 and CDR2: SGHTA and FQGTGA. V shed 5 bases and J 2 bases; nucleotides not matched to a gene: 3. The CDR3 sequence is 15 residues long. The whole variable domain, remainder taken from reference TRBV7-3 and TRBJ2-3, is GAGVSQTPSNKVTEKGKYVELRCDPISGHTALYWYRQSLGQGPEFLIYFQGTGAADDSGLPNDRFFAVRPEGSVSTLKIQRTERGDSAVYLCASSGQGAFTDTQYFGPGTRLTVL.

This clone occurred once. The chain is built from TRBV20-1 and TRBJ2-5; the match to TRBD2 covers 8 bases. The J segment lost 4 bases and the V segment lost 3 bases, leaving 13 bases of the junction unmatched. CDR1 and CDR2 from the germline V gene are DFQATT and SNEGSKA (reference sequence). The CDR3 has 16 residues. CDR3 residues: CSASPSRSGGRETQYF. The CDR3 bases are TGCAGTGCTAGTCCCTCTAGATCGGGGGGGCGAGAGACCCAGTACTTC.

This chain joins TRBV5-6 and TRBJ2-2, with 8 bases matching TRBD2. The CDR3 is 19 amino acids. Trimming cost V 4 bases and J 0 bases; bases outside gene matches: 14. Germline lookup yields CDR1 SGHDT and CDR2 YYEEEE. The CDR3 here is CASSPAGGLRTANTGELFF. For the CDR3, the DNA is TGTGCCAGCAGCCCGGCGGGGGGACTACGAACCGCGAACACCGGGGAGCTGTTTTTT.

V and J are TRBV24-1 and TRBJ2-3, with D unresolved. This CDR3 has 14 residues. Germline V CDR1 and CDR2: KGHDR, SFDVKD. V lost 7 bases to trimming and J lost 2 bases, with 12 bases between them. The CDR3 protein is CATSEPSLTDTQYF. In DNA, the CDR3 is TGTGCCACCAGCGAGCCAAGCCTCACAGATACGCAGTATTTT.

The CDR3 nucleotides read TGTGCCAGCAGCTTAAGGCGGGGGGCCAACACCGGGGAGCTGTTTTTT. This translates into CASSLRRGANTGELFF. The V gene is TRBV7-8, the J gene TRBJ2-2; 8 nucleotides agree with TRBD2. The germline V gene has CDR1 SGHVS and CDR2 FQNEAQ. The V segment lost 2 bases and the J segment 2 bases; nucleotides outside the gene matches: 4. The CDR3 is 16 residues long.

The V gene is TRBV11-2, the J gene TRBJ2-1, with a tentative D call TRBD2 (7 bases). Trimming shortened V by 3 bases and J by 5 bases, and 11 bases separated the two germline ends. The CDR3 contains 14 residues. Germline V gene lookup returns CDR1 SGHAT and CDR2 FQNNGV. CDR3 nucleotide sequence: TGTGCCAGCAGCTTGGCGGGGGCCAACAATGAGCAGTTCTTC. Its translation: CASSLAGANNEQFF. Full variable domain (remainder filled in from reference TRBV11-2 and TRBJ2-1): EAGVAQSPRYKIIEKRQSVAFWCNPISGHATLYWYQQILGQGPKLLIQFQNNGVVDDSQLPKDRFSAERLKGVDSTLKIQPAKLEDSAVYLCASSLAGANNEQFFGPGTRLTVL.

The rearrangement joins TRBV6-6 to TRBJ2-1, with D perhaps matching TRBD1 (6 bases). Trimming took 11 bases from V and 6 from J, leaving 14 bases between them. The CDR3 is 12 residues long. In germline, CDR1 is MNHNY, CDR2 SVGAGI (reference sequence). The CDR3 spells CAGGGSGNEQFF. DNA for the CDR3: TGTGCCGGGGGCGGGTCCGGCAATGAGCAGTTCTTC.